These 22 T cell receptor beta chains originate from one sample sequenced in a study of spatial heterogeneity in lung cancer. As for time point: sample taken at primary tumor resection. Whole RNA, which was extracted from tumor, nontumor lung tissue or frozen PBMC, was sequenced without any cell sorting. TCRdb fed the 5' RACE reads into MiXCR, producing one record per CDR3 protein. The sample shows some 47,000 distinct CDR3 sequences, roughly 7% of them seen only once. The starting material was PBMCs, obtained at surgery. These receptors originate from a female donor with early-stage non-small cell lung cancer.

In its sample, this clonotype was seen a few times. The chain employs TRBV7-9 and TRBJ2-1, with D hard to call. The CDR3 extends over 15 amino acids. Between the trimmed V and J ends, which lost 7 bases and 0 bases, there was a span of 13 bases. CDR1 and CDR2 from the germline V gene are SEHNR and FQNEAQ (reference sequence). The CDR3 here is CASTKGVSSYNEQFF. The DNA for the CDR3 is TGTGCCAGCACAAAGGGCGTGAGCTCCTACAATGAGCAGTTCTTC.

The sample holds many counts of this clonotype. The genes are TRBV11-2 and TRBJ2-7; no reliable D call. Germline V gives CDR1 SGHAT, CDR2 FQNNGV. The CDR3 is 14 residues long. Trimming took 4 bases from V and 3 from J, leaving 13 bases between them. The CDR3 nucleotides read TGTGCCAGCAGCTCTGTGATTACTTTCTACGAGCAGTACTTC. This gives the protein CASSSVITFYEQYF.

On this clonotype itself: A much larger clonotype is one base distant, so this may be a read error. CDR3 in DNA: TGTGCCAGCAACCAAGCGGCGACAGCCTGGGGCTACACCTTC. Protein product: CASNQAATAWGYTF. The chain has TRBV14 and TRBJ1-2, with D perhaps TRBD1 (5 bases). In germline, CDR1 is SGHDN, CDR2 FVKESK. The CDR3 length is 14 residues.

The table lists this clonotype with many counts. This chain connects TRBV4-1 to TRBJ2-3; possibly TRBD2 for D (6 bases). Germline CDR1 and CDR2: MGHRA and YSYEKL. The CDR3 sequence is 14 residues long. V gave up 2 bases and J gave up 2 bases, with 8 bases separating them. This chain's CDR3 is CASSQPGDTDTQYF. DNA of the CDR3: TGCGCCAGCAGCCAACCGGGGGACACAGATACGCAGTATTTT.

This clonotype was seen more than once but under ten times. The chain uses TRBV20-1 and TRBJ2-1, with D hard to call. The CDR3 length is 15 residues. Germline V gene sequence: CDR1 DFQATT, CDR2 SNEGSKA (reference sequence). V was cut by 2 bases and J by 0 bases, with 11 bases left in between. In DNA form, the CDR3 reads TGCAGTGCTAGACGCGGACGGAGCTCCTACAATGAGCAGTTCTTC. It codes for CSARRGRSSYNEQFF.

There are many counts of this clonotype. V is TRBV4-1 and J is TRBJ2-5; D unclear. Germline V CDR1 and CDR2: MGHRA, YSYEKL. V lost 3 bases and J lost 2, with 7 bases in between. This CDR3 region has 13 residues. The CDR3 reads CASSQARQETQYF. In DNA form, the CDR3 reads TGCGCCAGCAGCCAGGCCCGGCAAGAGACCCAGTACTTC.

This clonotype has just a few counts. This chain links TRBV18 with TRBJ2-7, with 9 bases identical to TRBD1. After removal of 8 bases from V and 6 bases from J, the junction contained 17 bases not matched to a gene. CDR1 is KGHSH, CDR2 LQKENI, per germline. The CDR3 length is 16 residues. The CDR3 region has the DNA TGTGCCAGCGGGACAGGGCCCCACCTAAAGATTGGCGAGCAGTACTTC. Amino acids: CASGTGPHLKIGEQYF.

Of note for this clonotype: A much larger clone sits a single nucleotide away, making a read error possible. CDR3 sequence (DNA): TGTGCCATCAGTGAGGTTGGGGAGACTAATCGCTTCTTT. It encodes CAISEVGETNRFF. The gene calls are TRBV10-3 and TRBJ1-1; D is undetermined. The V gene lost 2 bases and the J gene lost 14 bases, with 18 bases spanning the gap. CDR1 and CDR2 (germline): ENHRY, SYGVKD. CDR3 size: 13 residues.

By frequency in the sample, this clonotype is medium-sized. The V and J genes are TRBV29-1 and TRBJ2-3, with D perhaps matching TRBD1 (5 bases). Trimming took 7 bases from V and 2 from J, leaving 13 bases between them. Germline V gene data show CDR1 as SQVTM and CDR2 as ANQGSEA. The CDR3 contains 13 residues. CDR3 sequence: CSGGTDITDTQYF. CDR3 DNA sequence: TGCAGCGGAGGAACGGACATCACAGATACGCAGTATTTT.

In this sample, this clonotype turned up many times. The CDR3 DNA is TGTGCCAGCAGCTTATTCCCGGTGAACACCGGGGAGCTGTTTTTT. Translated: CASSLFPVNTGELFF. The rearrangement links TRBV7-2 to TRBJ2-2; D is unresolved. Germline CDR1 and CDR2: SGHTA and FQGNSA. V lost 2 bases, J lost 1 base, and 8 bases lay in between. The CDR3 spans 15 residues.

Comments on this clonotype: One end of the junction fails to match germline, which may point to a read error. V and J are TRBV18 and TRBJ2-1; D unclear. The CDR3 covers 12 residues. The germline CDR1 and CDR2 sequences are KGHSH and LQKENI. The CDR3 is CTSSPSQVEQFF. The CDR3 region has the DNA TGTACCAGCTCACCCTCCCAGGTCGAGCAGTTCTTC.

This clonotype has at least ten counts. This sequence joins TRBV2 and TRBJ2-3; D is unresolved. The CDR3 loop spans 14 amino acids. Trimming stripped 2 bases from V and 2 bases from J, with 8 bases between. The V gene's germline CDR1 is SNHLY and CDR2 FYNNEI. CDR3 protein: CASSELIPTDTQYF. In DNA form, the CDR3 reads TGTGCCAGCAGTGAACTGATTCCCACAGATACGCAGTATTTT.

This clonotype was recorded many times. CDR3 amino acids: CSARTATDTQYF. The DNA for the CDR3 is TGCAGTGCCAGGACAGCCACAGATACGCAGTATTTT. The rearrangement joins TRBV20-1 to TRBJ2-3, with TRBD1 as a possible D gene (6 bases). The CDR3 is 12 amino acids. The V gene's germline CDR1 is DFQATT and CDR2 SNEGSKA (reference sequence). Trimming removed 6 bases at V and 2 bases at J, with 9 bases between.

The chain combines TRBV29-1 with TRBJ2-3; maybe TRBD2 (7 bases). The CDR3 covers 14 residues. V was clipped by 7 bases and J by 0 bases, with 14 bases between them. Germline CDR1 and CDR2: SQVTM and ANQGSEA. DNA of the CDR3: TGCAGCGGCACACAGGGAGGGAGCACAGATACGCAGTATTTT. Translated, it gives CSGTQGGSTDTQYF.

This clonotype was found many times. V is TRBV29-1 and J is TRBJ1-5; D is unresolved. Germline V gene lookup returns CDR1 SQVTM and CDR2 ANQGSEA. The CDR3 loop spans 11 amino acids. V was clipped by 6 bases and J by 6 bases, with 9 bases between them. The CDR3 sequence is CSVQRGQPQHF. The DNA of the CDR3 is TGCAGCGTCCAGCGAGGTCAGCCCCAGCATTTT. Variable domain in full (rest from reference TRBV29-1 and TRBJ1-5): SAVISQKPSRDICQRGTSLTIQCQVDSQVTMMFWYRQQPGQSLTLIATANQGSEATYESGFVIDKFPISRPNLTFSTLTVSNMSPEDSSIYLCSVQRGQPQHFGDGTRLSIL.

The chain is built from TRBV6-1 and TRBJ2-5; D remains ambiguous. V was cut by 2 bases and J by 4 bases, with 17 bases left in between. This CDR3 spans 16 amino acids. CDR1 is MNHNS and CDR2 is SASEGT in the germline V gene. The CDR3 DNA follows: TGTGCCAGCAGTGAATCGCTTGGCCGCGCCCGAGAGACCCAGTACTTC. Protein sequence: CASSESLGRARETQYF.

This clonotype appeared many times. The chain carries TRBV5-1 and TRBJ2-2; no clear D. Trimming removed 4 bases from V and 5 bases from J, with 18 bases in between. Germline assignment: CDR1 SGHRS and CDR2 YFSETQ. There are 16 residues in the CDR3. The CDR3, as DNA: TGCGCCAGCAGCGACGAACCTCTGGGGTGGACCGGGGAGCTGTTTTTT. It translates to CASSDEPLGWTGELFF.

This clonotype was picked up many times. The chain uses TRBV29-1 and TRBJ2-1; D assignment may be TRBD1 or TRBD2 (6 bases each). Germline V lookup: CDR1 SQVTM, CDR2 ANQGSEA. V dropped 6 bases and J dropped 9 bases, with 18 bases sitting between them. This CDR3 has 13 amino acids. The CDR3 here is CSVPGALGGEQFF. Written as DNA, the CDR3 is TGCAGCGTCCCGGGGGCCCTCGGGGGTGAGCAGTTCTTC.

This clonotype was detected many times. CDR3 protein: CSVGRGLDGYTF. DNA for the CDR3: TGCAGCGTTGGGCGGGGGCTTGATGGCTACACCTTC. The gene calls are TRBV29-1 and TRBJ1-2; D is possibly TRBD1 (6 bases). In germline, CDR1 is SQVTM, CDR2 ANQGSEA. The germline V and J ends were trimmed by 4 bases and 6 bases, with 12 bases remaining between them. The CDR3 is 12 residues long.

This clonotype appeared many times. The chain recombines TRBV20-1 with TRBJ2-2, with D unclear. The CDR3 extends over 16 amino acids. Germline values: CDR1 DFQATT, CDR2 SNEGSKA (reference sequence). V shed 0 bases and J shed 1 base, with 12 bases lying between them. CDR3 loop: CSARDLAKGNTGELFF. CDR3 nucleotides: TGCAGTGCTAGAGATTTGGCGAAGGGGAACACCGGGGAGCTGTTTTTT.

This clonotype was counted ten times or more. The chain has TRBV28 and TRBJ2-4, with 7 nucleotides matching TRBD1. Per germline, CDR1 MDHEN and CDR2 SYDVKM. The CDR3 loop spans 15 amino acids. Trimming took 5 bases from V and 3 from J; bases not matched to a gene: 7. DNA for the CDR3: TGTGCCAGCAGTCACAGGGGATGGGGCAAAAACATTCAGTACTTC. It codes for CASSHRGWGKNIQYF.

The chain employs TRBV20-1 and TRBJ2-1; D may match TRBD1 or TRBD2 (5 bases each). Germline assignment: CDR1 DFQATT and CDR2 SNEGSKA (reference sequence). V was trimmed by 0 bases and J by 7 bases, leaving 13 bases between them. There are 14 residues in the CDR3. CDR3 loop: CSAREGRGANEQFF. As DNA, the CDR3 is TGCAGTGCTAGAGAGGGGAGAGGGGCAAATGAGCAGTTCTTC.